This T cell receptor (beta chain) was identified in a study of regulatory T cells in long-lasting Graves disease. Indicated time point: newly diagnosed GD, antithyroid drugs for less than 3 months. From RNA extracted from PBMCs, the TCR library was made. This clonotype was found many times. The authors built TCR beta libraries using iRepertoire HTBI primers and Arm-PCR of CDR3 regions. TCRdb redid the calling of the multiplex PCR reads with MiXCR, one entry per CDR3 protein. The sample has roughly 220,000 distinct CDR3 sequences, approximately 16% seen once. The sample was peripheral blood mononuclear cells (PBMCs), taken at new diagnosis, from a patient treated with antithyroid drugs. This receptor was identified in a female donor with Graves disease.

For the CDR3, the DNA is TGTGCCAGTAACGACCGCGCTAATGAAAAACTGTTTTTT. As protein: CASNDRANEKLFF. This chain links TRBV19 with TRBJ1-4; D gene uncertain. The CDR3 contains 13 residues. V shed 7 bases and J shed 3 bases, with 9 bases lying between them. The germline gives CDR1 LNHDA, CDR2 SQIVND (reference sequence).